This T cell receptor beta chain was captured by sequencing in a study of blood T cell repertoires in COVID-19. The wider study: From the United States, Italy and Spain came samples of acute and convalescent COVID-19. Nucleic acid was either cDNA or gDNA, and it came from T cells, B-cell-depleted T cells, or PBMCs.

In the source study's methods: Reference gene primers were amplified, and this amplification served to estimate nucleated cell counts. Assay used: immunoSEQ multiplex PCR; TCRdb lists only in-frame clones, some missing. That table is the source of V, J and clone size, and D and trimming were worked out from the DNA. The table lists under 200,000 clones, 80% to 95% of them singletons, with approximately 0.5% in the top ten. V was cut by 7 bases and J by 3 bases, with 10 bases left in between. The CDR3 has 12 amino acids. CDR1 and CDR2 from the germline V gene are MNHNS and SASEGT. This rearrangement joins TRBV6-1 to TRBJ2-7; D uncertain. This clonotype was obtained from a middle-aged man with acute or convalescent COVID-19. The specimen sequenced was peripheral blood. The CDR3 here is CASTPTGYEQYF. For the CDR3, the DNA is TGTGCCAGCACCCCCACGGGCTACGAGCAGTACTTC.